This is a list of T cell receptor beta chains from one sample in a study of cytomegalovirus exposure and HLA in healthy donors. Profiling relied on immunoSEQ multiplex PCR, and the TCRdb table lists in-frame clones only, not all of them. This sample has 80,000 to 130,000 clones, with around 80% found just once. Material for sequencing was PBMCs. The receptors here all came from a male donor in good health and CMV-seropositive. The CDR3 runs from the conserved cysteine through the conserved F or W. The D gene is left open where the match is weak. Clone size, where shown, is once, few, many, or a class for clones that have expanded.

>.|TRBJ2-7|TRBD1|TRBV7-9
CASSLGQRYEQYF
TGTGCCAGCAGCCTGGGACAGCGTTACGAGCAGTACTTC
>.|TRBJ2-7|.|TRBV7-2
CASSLAAGAGYEQYF
TGTGCCAGCAGCTTAGCAGCAGGGGCCGGGTACGAGCAGTACTTC
>.|TRBJ2-5|TRBD2|TRBV5-6
CASSFAAGPLETQYF
TGTGCCAGCAGCTTTGCAGCGGGGCCTTTGGAGACCCAGTACTTC
>.|TRBJ1-5|.|TRBV30
CAWSRLSNQPQHF
TGTGCCTGGAGCAGGTTAAGCAATCAGCCCCAGCATTTT
>few|TRBJ1-3|.|TRBV19
CASNQVGGRGNTIYF
TGTGCCAGTAATCAAGTGGGGGGACGAGGAAACACCATATATTTT
>once|TRBJ2-5|.|TRBV6-5
CASSYLETQYF
TGTGCCAGCAGTTACCTAGAGACCCAGTACTTC
>.|TRBJ2-2|TRBD1|TRBV25-1
CASTTGVVGELFF
TGTGCCAGCACGACAGGGGTAGTCGGGGAGCTGTTTTTT
>.|TRBJ2-7|TRBD2|TRBV6-6
CASSYPGRGHEQYF
TGTGCCAGCAGTTACCCGGGGAGGGGCCACGAGCAGTACTTC
>.|TRBJ1-3|.|TRBV7-2
CASSDQGISGNTIYF
TGTGCCAGCAGCGACCAGGGTATTTCTGGAAACACCATATATTTT
>.|TRBJ1-4|.|TRBV5-1
CASSFNGNEKLFF
TGCGCCAGCAGCTTCAACGGTAATGAAAAACTGTTTTTT
>.|TRBJ2-7|TRBD1|TRBV6-5
CASRPTGTTYEQYF
TGTGCCAGCAGACCGACAGGGACCACCTACGAGCAGTACTTC
>once|TRBJ2-6|.|TRBV2
CASTTGLGLNVLTF
TGTGCCAGCACGACAGGTCTGGGGCTAAACGTCCTGACTTTC
>.|TRBJ2-7|TRBD2|TRBV11-2
CASSATSGGPYEQYF
TGTGCCAGCAGCGCTACTAGCGGGGGGCCCTACGAGCAGTACTTC
>once|TRBJ2-3|.|TRBV29-1
CSVGANRVDTQYF
TGCAGCGTCGGAGCTAACAGGGTTGATACGCAGTATTTT
>.|TRBJ2-3|.|TRBV19
CASSTRVQLTDTQYF
TGTGCCAGTAGTACCCGCGTACAGCTCACAGATACGCAGTATTTT
>.|TRBJ1-2|TRBD1|TRBV18
CASSPGQGNYGYTF
TGTGCCAGCTCACCGGGACAGGGAAATTATGGCTACACCTTC
>.|TRBJ2-2|TRBD2|TRBV30
CAWSRGGETGELFF
TGTGCCTGGTCGCGGGGGGGAGAAACCGGGGAGCTGTTTTTT
>few|TRBJ2-5|TRBD2|TRBV27
CASGLAWETQYF
TGTGCCAGCGGACTAGCATGGGAGACCCAGTACTTC
>.|TRBJ1-4|.|TRBV5-4
CASSSGGTPNEKLFF
TGTGCCAGCAGCTCTGGAGGGACGCCGAATGAAAAACTGTTTTTT
>.|TRBJ1-2|TRBD1|TRBV30
CAWSYQGGDGYTF
TGTGCCTGGAGTTATCAGGGGGGAGATGGCTACACCTTC
>.|TRBJ2-1|.|TRBV7-2
CASSLIGRVRRPPGEQFF
TGTGCCAGCAGCTTAATAGGCCGCGTACGCAGGCCCCCGGGGGAGCAGTTCTTC
>once|TRBJ1-4|.|TRBV5-6
CASSFSAGADEKLFF
TGTGCCAGCAGCTTTTCCGCAGGGGCTGATGAAAAACTGTTTTTT
>.|TRBJ2-7|.|TRBV7-2
CASSLVQQSYEQYF
TGTGCCAGCAGCTTAGTACAGCAGTCCTACGAGCAGTACTTC
>.|TRBJ1-5|.|TRBV2
CASNGESNQPQHF
TGTGCCAGCAATGGGGAGAGCAATCAGCCCCAGCATTTT
>.|TRBJ1-4|.|TRBV19
CASSMRGLSEKLFF
TGTGCCAGTAGTATGCGGGGGCTGAGTGAAAAACTGTTTTTT
>.|TRBJ1-2|TRBD1|TRBV5-5
CASRLETGWGDYGYTF
TGTGCCAGCAGGTTGGAGACAGGGTGGGGAGACTATGGCTACACCTTC
>.|TRBJ1-5|TRBD1|TRBV7-8
CASSSPTGGNQPQHF
TGTGCCAGCAGCTCCCCTACAGGGGGCAATCAGCCCCAGCATTTT
>.|TRBJ1-1|TRBD1|TRBV6-5
CASSAGTANTEAFF
TGTGCCAGCTCTGCCGGGACAGCGAACACTGAAGCTTTCTTT
>.|TRBJ2-7|.|TRBV6-6
CASSYGLQKEQYF
TGTGCCAGCAGTTATGGACTTCAAAAGGAGCAGTACTTC
>.|TRBJ1-2|TRBD1|TRBV7-2
CASSFRDRASYGYTF
TGTGCCAGCAGCTTTCGGGACAGGGCGAGCTATGGCTACACCTTC
>.|TRBJ2-3|TRBD1|TRBV11-3
CASSSGQDQDTQYF
TGTGCCAGCAGCTCCGGACAGGATCAAGATACGCAGTATTTT
>once|TRBJ2-1|.|TRBV9
CASSVAYSSYNEQFF
TGTGCCAGCAGCGTGGCTTACAGCTCCTACAATGAGCAGTTCTTC
>.|TRBJ2-7|.|TRBV19
CASSIEDTFSYEQYF
TGTGCCAGTAGTATCGAGGACACCTTCTCCTACGAGCAGTACTTC
>few|TRBJ2-7|.|TRBV6-1
CASSETGNGWTEQYF
TGTGCCAGCAGTGAAACAGGGAATGGGTGGACCGAGCAGTACTTC
>.|TRBJ1-4|.|TRBV15
CATSRDPGHVEKLFF
TGTGCCACCAGCAGAGATCCGGGACATGTCGAAAAACTGTTTTTT
>.|TRBJ2-6|.|TRBV5-1
CASSPRGSGANVLTF
TGCGCCAGCAGCCCCAGGGGTTCTGGGGCCAACGTCCTGACTTTC
>.|TRBJ1-6|.|TRBV30
CAWSVPLSPYNSPLHF
TGTGCCTGGAGTGTACCGCTCAGTCCCTATAATTCACCCCTCCACTTT
>.|TRBJ2-5|TRBD2|TRBV9
CASSPFGSGGVPGETQYF
TGTGCCAGCAGCCCGTTTGGTAGCGGGGGGGTCCCTGGAGAGACCCAGTACTTC
>.|TRBJ2-5|.|TRBV18
CASSPNRQETQYF
TGTGCCAGCTCACCAAACAGACAAGAGACCCAGTACTTC
>.|TRBJ1-6|.|TRBV6-4
CASSDSPGKGGSPLHF
TGTGCCAGCAGTGACTCTCCCGGGAAGGGTGGTTCACCCCTCCACTTT
>many|TRBJ1-2|.|TRBV6-1
CASSEGGAEATYGYTF
TGTGCCAGCAGTGAGGGAGGCGCCGAGGCTACCTATGGCTACACCTTC
>.|TRBJ2-5|.|TRBV19
CASSIAPGPKTQYF
TGTGCCAGTAGTATAGCCCCAGGGCCGAAGACCCAGTACTTC
>.|TRBJ1-2|.|TRBV5-1
CASSLGGEGYTF
TGCGCCAGCAGCCTTGGAGGGGAGGGCTACACCTTC
>few|TRBJ1-1|TRBD1|TRBV7-8
CASSRTGRTEAFF
TGTGCCAGCAGTCGGACAGGGAGGACTGAAGCTTTCTTT